The 32 T cell receptor beta chains below come from one sample, sequenced in a study of Ad26.COV2.S vaccination and SARS-CoV-2 variants. Profiled with immunoSEQ multiplex PCR; TCRdb holds only in-frame clones, not every one. The sample yields fewer than 900,000 clones, roughly 90% seen once. Stated treatment: some 20 received Ad26.COV2.S at low or high dose, single or two shots; roughly five received placebo; per-sample allocation not given. Repertoires come from day 63 after the first vaccine or placebo injection. The material was peripheral blood, obtained in a trial of Ad26.COV2.S vaccine versus placebo. The receptors derive from a person aged 18-60 years who received the Ad26.COV2.S COVID-19 vaccine or a placebo.

V gene TRBV27 combines with J gene TRBJ2-7; 15 nucleotides agree with TRBD2. The CDR3 is 18 residues long. Germline CDR1 MNHEY, CDR2 SMNVEV (reference sequence). J gave up 2 bases and V 1 base, and 6 bases lay outside the gene matches. CDR3 residues: CASSLWGRTSGRAYEQYF. CDR3 in DNA: TGTGCCAGCAGTTTATGGGGTAGGACTAGCGGGAGGGCCTACGAGCAGTACTTC.

The chain uses TRBV20-1 and TRBJ1-2; TRBD1 might be the D (6 bases). Germline V CDR1 and CDR2: DFQATT, SNEGSKA (reference sequence). The CDR3 totals 12 residues. Trimming stripped 3 bases from V and 7 bases from J, with 12 bases between. CDR3 loop: CSASAQGSGYTF. CDR3 coding DNA: TGCAGTGCTAGTGCACAGGGCAGTGGCTACACCTTC.

This chain uses TRBV18 with TRBJ2-2; D possibly corresponds to TRBD1 (5 bases). Germline values: CDR1 KGHSH, CDR2 LQKENI. This CDR3 is built from 16 residues. Trimming shortened V by 5 bases and J by 6 bases, and 19 bases separated the two germline ends. Written as DNA, the CDR3 is TGTGCCAGCTCATCCATGACATATCAAGGGGCCGGGGAGCTGTTTTTT. The encoded protein is CASSSMTYQGAGELFF.

The chain couples TRBV24-1 to TRBJ2-3, with 8 nucleotides matching TRBD1. The CDR3 consists of 15 residues. V dropped 3 bases and J dropped 8; count of bases not matched to a gene: 9. The germline gives CDR1 KGHDR, CDR2 SFDVKD. The CDR3 reads CATSDPGTGDFTQYF. In DNA form, the CDR3 reads TGTGCCACCAGTGATCCCGGGACAGGCGATTTTACGCAGTATTTT.

V gene TRBV6-2 or TRBV6-3 combines with J gene TRBJ2-7; no definite D call. Germline-derived CDR1 and CDR2 are MNHEY and SVGEGT. Trimming left V 0 bases short and J 0 bases short, with 9 bases between. This CDR3 comprises 15 residues. The CDR3 bases are TGTGCCAGCAGTTACTCATCGACTGGCTCCTACGAGCAGTACTTC. Translation: CASSYSSTGSYEQYF.

The chain couples TRBV7-2 to TRBJ2-5; 9 positions agree with TRBD2. The trim removed 2 bases at V and 5 bases at J, leaving 9 bases unmatched. The CDR3 extends over 16 amino acids. Germline V gene data show CDR1 as SGHTA and CDR2 as FQGNSA. CDR3 sequence reads: CASSLNAAGGGETQYF. The CDR3 nucleotides read TGTGCCAGCAGCTTAAATGCGGCGGGAGGGGGGGAGACCCAGTACTTC. Drawing the rest from reference TRBV7-2 and TRBJ2-5, the complete variable domain is GAGVSQSPSNKVTEKGKDVELRCDPISGHTALYWYRQSLGQGLEFLIYFQGNSAPDKSGLPSDRFSAERTGGSVSTLTIQRTQQEDSAVYLCASSLNAAGGGETQYFGPGTRLLVL.

The V and J genes are TRBV10-3 and TRBJ1-2; a possible D gene is TRBD1 (5 bases). Germline assignment: CDR1 ENHRY and CDR2 SYGVKD. This CDR3 has 14 amino acids. V lost 2 bases and J 2 bases, leaving 9 bases between the germline ends. CDR3 sequence (DNA): TGTGCCATCAGTGAGGTGACAGAGAACTATGGCTACACCTTC. It specifies CAISEVTENYGYTF.

V is TRBV24-1 and J is TRBJ2-1, with D unclear. The CDR3 totals 11 residues. The V and J ends lost 9 bases and 6 bases respectively, with 8 bases between them. Germline-derived CDR1 and CDR2 are KGHDR and SFDVKD. CDR3 protein: CATETRNEQFF. The CDR3 nucleotides read TGTGCCACCGAAACCCGCAATGAGCAGTTCTTC.

The rearrangement uses TRBV18 and TRBJ2-5; unclear D gene. The V end lost 6 bases, the J end lost 1 base, and 12 bases lay between the germline ends. The CDR3 loop spans 14 amino acids. Germline assignment: CDR1 KGHSH and CDR2 LQKENI. The DNA of the CDR3 is TGTGCCAGCTCCCGATCCGAACCCCAAGAGACCCAGTACTTC. It encodes CASSRSEPQETQYF.

Concerning this clone: The same CDR3 arises from other DNA sequences in this sample as well. The rearrangement uses TRBV2 and TRBJ2-7; TRBD1 is a possible D gene (6 bases). This CDR3 is built from 12 residues. Germline CDR1 is SNHLY and CDR2 is FYNNEI. V lost 6 bases to trimming and J lost 3 bases, with 9 bases between them. DNA of the CDR3: TGTGCCAGCAGCACACAGGGCTACGAGCAGTACTTC. It translates to CASSTQGYEQYF.

This clone was seen just once. This chain uses TRBV29-1 with TRBJ2-3, with a weak D call TRBD2 (6 bases). Germline V gene data show CDR1 as SQVTM and CDR2 as ANQGSEA. V was pared by 3 bases and J by 5 bases, with 6 bases between. The CDR3 spans 11 residues. CDR3 sequence reads: CSVDGGDTQYF. CDR3 DNA: TGCAGCGTTGACGGGGGAGATACGCAGTATTTT.

The rearrangement uses TRBV5-1 and TRBJ2-7, with 7 nucleotides matching TRBD1. Germline assignment: CDR1 SGHRS and CDR2 YFSETQ. The CDR3 totals 15 residues. Trimming took 4 bases from V and 0 from J; bases not matched to a gene: 7. This CDR3 is CASSVAGTASYEQYF. The CDR3, as DNA: TGCGCCAGCAGCGTGGCCGGGACAGCCTCCTACGAGCAGTACTTC. The full variable domain, its missing parts supplied by reference TRBV5-1 and TRBJ2-7, is KAGVTQTPRYLIKTRGQQVTLSCSPISGHRSVSWYQQTPGQGLQFLFEYFSETQRNKGNFPGRFSGRQFSNSRSEMNVSTLELGDSALYLCASSVAGTASYEQYFGPGTRLTVT.

The CDR3 coding sequence is TGTGCCAGCAGCCAGGGTTTTGGCGAGCAGTACTTC. Residues: CASSQGFGEQYF. The chain carries TRBV12-3 or TRBV12-4 and TRBJ2-7; TRBD1 might be the D (5 bases). V lost 6 bases and J 6 bases, leaving 12 bases between the germline ends. CDR3 length: 12 amino acids.

This chain joins TRBV2 and TRBJ1-1, with D possibly matching TRBD1 (5 bases). Between the trimmed V and J ends, which lost 6 bases and 3 bases, there was a span of 14 bases. The CDR3 spans 14 residues. CDR1 is SNHLY, CDR2 FYNNEI, per germline. The CDR3 nucleotides read TGTGCCAGCAGGGGGACCCCCCACGACACTGAAGCTTTCTTT. Its translation: CASRGTPHDTEAFF.

The CDR3 sequence is CASSPRTGAEAFF. The CDR3, as DNA: TGTGCCAGCAGCCCACGGACGGGAGCTGAAGCTTTCTTT. V usage is TRBV7-3 and J usage is TRBJ1-1, with D unresolved. Germline V CDR1 and CDR2: SGHTA, FQGTGA. With 5 bases removed from V and 6 bases from J, the gap between germline ends came to 13 bases. This CDR3 is built from 13 residues.

The rearrangement links TRBV18 to TRBJ2-5; 12 nucleotides line up with TRBD2. The CDR3 runs to 15 residues. Trimming removed 3 bases from V and 5 bases from J; junction bases left unmatched: 4. Germline values: CDR1 KGHSH, CDR2 LQKENI. CDR3 DNA sequence: TGTGCCAGCTCACCGCCTACTAGCGGGAGGGAGACCCAGTACTTC. Its translation is CASSPPTSGRETQYF.

The chain carries TRBV7-2 and TRBJ2-7; 7 nucleotides match TRBD1. Trimming took 4 bases from V and 3 from J; bases not matched to a gene: 9. CDR1 SGHTA and CDR2 FQGNSA come from the germline V gene. The CDR3 spans 15 residues. CDR3 nucleotide sequence: TGTGCCAGCAGCTCCACAGGGGAGAATAACTACGAGCAGTACTTC. This translates into CASSSTGENNYEQYF.

The CDR3 DNA reads TGTGCCAGTAGGGGCATTAATCAGCCCCAGCATTTT. Amino acid sequence: CASRGINQPQHF. The chain employs TRBV19 and TRBJ1-5; D call uncertain. This CDR3 has 12 amino acids. V was trimmed by 6 bases and J by 4 bases, leaving 7 bases between them. Germline lookup yields CDR1 LNHDA and CDR2 SQIVND (reference sequence).

On this clone itself: The same CDR3 arises from other DNA sequences in this sample as well. The chain employs TRBV7-9 and TRBJ2-1; D remains unclear. CDR3 size: 11 residues. Germline CDR1 and CDR2: SEHNR and FQNEAQ (reference sequence). The V gene lost 1 base and the J gene lost 7 bases, with 2 bases spanning the gap. The CDR3 bases are TGTGCCAGCAGCTTAGGTAATGAGCAGTTCTTC. Its translation: CASSLGNEQFF.

The genes are TRBV27 and TRBJ1-1; D perhaps matches TRBD1 (6 bases). The ends were cut back, 0 bases at V and 5 bases at J, with 13 bases in the middle. The germline gives CDR1 MNHEY, CDR2 SMNVEV (reference sequence). The CDR3 length is 15 residues. CDR3 residues: CASSLSGRGGTEAFF. The CDR3 nucleotides read TGTGCCAGCAGTTTATCGGGCAGGGGAGGGACTGAAGCTTTCTTT.

The chain combines TRBV2 with TRBJ1-1; D remains ambiguous. The CDR3 spans 13 residues. The V and J ends lost 7 bases and 1 base respectively, with 10 bases between them. CDR1 SNHLY and CDR2 FYNNEI come from the germline V gene. The CDR3 protein is CASTSLENTEAFF. The CDR3 DNA reads TGTGCCAGCACCAGTTTGGAGAACACTGAAGCTTTCTTT.

CDR3 sequence: CASTIAGASTDTQYF. CDR3 nucleotides: TGCGCCAGCACGATAGCGGGAGCTAGCACAGATACGCAGTATTTT. The chain recombines TRBV5-1 with TRBJ2-3, with 9 bases fitting TRBD2. Germline V gene sequence: CDR1 SGHRS, CDR2 YFSETQ. There are 15 residues in the CDR3. The V and J ends lost 6 bases and 0 bases, in that order; junction bases with no gene match: 5.

The V call is TRBV19, the J call TRBJ1-5; tentative D call: TRBD1 (5 bases). Germline V lookup: CDR1 LNHDA, CDR2 SQIVND (reference sequence). V dropped 9 bases and J dropped 0 bases, with 15 bases sitting between them. The CDR3 covers 15 residues. The CDR3 DNA reads TGTGCCAGCACTCAGGGAACTTATAGCAATCAGCCCCAGCATTTT. Protein product: CASTQGTYSNQPQHF.

In regard to this clone: Other DNA sequences in this sample translate to the same CDR3. This chain uses TRBV25-1 with TRBJ2-5, with D hard to call. The CDR3 has 12 residues. The germline gives CDR1 MGHDK, CDR2 SYGVNS. Trimming took 1 base from V and 4 from J, leaving 4 bases between them. The chain's CDR3 is CASSESRETQYF. In DNA form, the CDR3 reads TGTGCCAGCAGTGAATCCAGAGAGACCCAGTACTTC.

This chain uses TRBV29-1 with TRBJ2-3; no reliable D call. The CDR3 spans 14 residues. Germline V CDR1 and CDR2: SQVTM, ANQGSEA. Trimming shortened V by 2 bases and J by 0 bases, and 9 bases separated the two germline ends. DNA for the CDR3: TGCAGCGTTGAAAGGCCGGATAGCACAGATACGCAGTATTTT. Translation gives CSVERPDSTDTQYF.

A remark on this clone: This sample also contains other DNA sequences that code for the same CDR3. The rearrangement links TRBV7-9 to TRBJ2-3, with D hard to call. Trimming stripped 2 bases from V and 6 bases from J, with 3 bases between. The CDR3 has 11 amino acids. CDR1 and CDR2 (germline): SEHNR, FQNEAQ (reference sequence). The CDR3 spells CASSLLDTQYF. CDR3 bases: TGTGCCAGCAGCTTACTTGATACGCAGTATTTT.

This chain links TRBV3-1 (or the pseudogene TRBV3-2) with TRBJ2-7; 12 bases align to TRBD2. V shed 2 bases, J shed 5 bases, and the junction held 4 bases outside the gene matches. Per the germline V gene, CDR1 is LGHDT and CDR2 is YNNKEL (reference sequence). CDR3 length: 15 amino acids. CDR3 residues: CASSQPGLAGHEQYF. For the CDR3, the DNA is TGTGCCAGCAGCCAACCGGGACTAGCGGGCCACGAGCAGTACTTC.

The CDR3 nucleotides read TGTGCCAGCAGGAAAACAGAGACCCAGTACTTC. Its protein is CASRKTETQYF. V gene TRBV3-1 (or the pseudogene TRBV3-2) combines with J gene TRBJ2-5, with D unresolved. Trimming removed 6 bases from V and 4 bases from J, with 6 bases in between. This CDR3 is 11 amino acids long. The germline CDR1 and CDR2 sequences are LGHDT and YNNKEL (reference sequence).

The chain has TRBV21-1 and TRBJ1-3. TRBV21-1 is classified as a pseudogene. CDR3 length: 12 amino acids. CDR3: CAIALHGGTIYF. The DNA for the CDR3 is TGTGCCATCGCTCTCCACGGGGGCACCATATATTTT.

This chain joins TRBV4-1 and TRBJ2-7, with D unclear. V lost 0 bases and J lost 9, with 15 bases in between. The CDR3 is made up of 14 amino acids. Per the germline V gene, CDR1 is MGHRA and CDR2 is YSYEKL. The CDR3, as DNA: TGCGCCAGCAGCCAAGAAGGGCAGGCCCGTAGGCAGTACTTC. This translates into CASSQEGQARRQYF.

V is TRBV10-3 and J is TRBJ1-2; TRBD1 might be the D (5 bases). CDR1 is ENHRY and CDR2 is SYGVKD in the germline V gene. This CDR3 region has 13 residues. The germline V and J ends were trimmed by 0 bases and 7 bases, with 9 bases remaining between them. The CDR3 sequence is CAISESTQGGYTF. The DNA of the CDR3 is TGTGCCATCAGTGAGTCTACTCAGGGTGGCTACACCTTC.

The gene calls are TRBV5-5 and TRBJ2-3, with a weak D call TRBD1 (5 bases). Looked up from germline, CDR1 is SGHKS and CDR2 is YYEKEE (reference sequence). V was trimmed by 0 bases and J by 0 bases, leaving 11 bases between them. The CDR3 length is 16 residues. The CDR3 DNA is TGTGCCAGCAGCTTGGAGTGGACACTAAGCACAGATACGCAGTATTTT. Amino acids: CASSLEWTLSTDTQYF.